This TCR beta chain was recovered during a study of radiation and T cells in renal cell carcinoma. Turning to the study itself: Nephrectomy followed 15 Gy stereotactic body radiation by 4 weeks.

The table came from immunoSEQ multiplex PCR; TCRdb's copy has only in-frame clones and leaves some out. The table has some 75,000 clones, about 80% seen once. Time point described: blood 2 weeks post-SBRT. Indicated treatment: 15 Gy SBRT to primary tumor, nephrectomy 4 weeks later. After SBRT, blood was collected at 2 and 4 weeks, plus baseline. Losses at the gene ends were 0 bases for V and 0 bases for J; bases not matched to a gene: 3. The germline gives CDR1 SGDLS, CDR2 YYNGEE. This CDR3 has 18 amino acids. Study conclusions and caveats: In blood, top tumor clones expanded by 2 weeks, shrinking by 4.

With respect to this clone: Its specificity is unknown.

V gene TRBV9 combines with J gene TRBJ2-3; TRBD2 agrees at 14 bases. The specimen was blood, collected from a patient whose treatment included radiotherapy and nephrectomy. This clonotype originated in a man between 60 and 70 years old with renal cell carcinoma. The CDR3 here is CASSVGLAGGPSTDTQYF. For the CDR3, the DNA is TGTGCCAGCAGCGTAGGACTAGCGGGAGGGCCTAGCACAGATACGCAGTATTTT.